This T cell receptor (beta chain) was recorded in a study of cytomegalovirus exposure and HLA in healthy donors (dated by TCRdb to about 2017). The study in broad terms: According to an earlier analysis of a few hundred of the donors, about 170 million T cells yielded 100 million or so unique TCR beta sequences and approximately 280 Gb of sequence data. Roughly 290 gigabases of sequencing data and roughly 81 million unique TCR sequences made up an early release that covered roughly 670 HLA-typed donors. Of the 350 to 450 genotyped donors, 81% were placed in the genetic ancestry cluster associated with self-reported Caucasian donors. The study was designed to test whether signatures of past pathogen exposure could be identified by cataloging public T cell receptors. The T cell repertoires of about 700 subjects were profiled by immunosequencing and related to cytomegalovirus serostatus. In addition to the first cohort of 650 to 750 subjects, a separate validation cohort of 120 different subjects was used. The study combined high-throughput TCR immunosequencing, statistical association of individual TCRs with disease status, and machine learning to predict cytomegalovirus infection status. In a later analysis, previously published TCR beta repertoires from some 640 donors were re-analyzed and high-resolution HLA genotyping was added so that TCR occurrence patterns could be studied. Rather than drawing on any new phenotypic data, the later analysis identified candidate immune exposures from TCR beta sequences and the way those sequences occurred across donors. In an earlier analysis of 587 of the donors, high-throughput TCR beta sequencing was used to judge whether each TCR beta V gene segment behaved as functional or pseudogenic. Alongside the repertoire data, information on donor age, sex, ethnicity and CMV serostatus was compiled. A later genetic analysis used genome-wide SNP genotypes for about 65% of the 666 donors, treating that subset as a discovery cohort. All discovery cohort repertoires had been generated on a single sequencing platform. HLA typing included class I and class II loci at four-digit resolution. Typing coverage differed by locus: A, B, C, DRB1 and DQB1 were typed in roughly 629-630 donors, DQA1 in about 500, DPA1 in 606, and DPB1 in approximately 450. Roughly 5 DR-DQ haplotypes were treated as single units for association and clustering because of strong linkage in the cohort. On average, around 230,000 unique TCR beta nucleotide sequences were sequenced per donor among several hundred genotyped donors of the cohort, with about 17% of those sequences being non-productive.

On the study overall, not on this receptor specifically: The study listed 150 to 200 TCR beta chains as associated with cytomegalovirus. Assigning TCR associations to individual alleles was difficult when HLA alleles, especially DR and DQ, strongly co-occurred. In an earlier analysis of roughly 560 of the donors, most TCR beta V segments were observed in productive rearrangements about 87% or about 30% of the time, broadly matching IMGT annotations. The authors suggested that the approach could potentially be generalized to other disease states and immunological phenotypes. A further reported finding was that TCR beta sequences accurately predicted the HLA-A and HLA-B alleles for most subjects in the first cohort. At a false discovery rate of 0.05, a later analysis linked some 18,000 TCR beta sequences to specific HLA alleles. Several of the top co-occurrence clusters appeared to be linked to parvovirus B19, influenza, CMV and Epstein-Barr virus, according to a later analysis. An association between a missense DCLRE1C variant and V-gene and J-gene trimming of TCR beta chains was found in a later genetic analysis and replicated in an independent cohort. Because HLA typing was missing for some donors at each locus, association tests included only the typed subset. A later analysis found that HLA-associated TCR beta chains were more clonally expanded and had lower generation probabilities than equally common non-associated chains. A cluster of highly shared sequence variants was judged likely to be a technical artifact of the sequencing pipeline. Most CMV-associated TCR beta chains appeared to be HLA-restricted in a later analysis, and the HLA associations seemed to be driven largely by CMV exposure. In vitro tests confirmed that a few of the cytomegalovirus-associated TCR beta chains recognize cytomegalovirus antigens. Only TCR beta chains were sequenced in this cohort, and the absence of alpha or paired-chain data limited detectable features. Because counts were too low, about 15 rarely observed V segments, including chromosome 9 orphons, were left out of the earlier analysis of a few hundred of the donors. Some IMGT-functional V segments, including TRBV6-2 and TRBV6-3, could not be told apart with the 87-base-pair reads, so those segments were excluded. Correlated functional status among segregating V segments might be attributable to linkage disequilibrium, but an unknown experimental factor could not be ruled out. Sequencing depth was assumed to be roughly uniform across donors in the presence/absence analyses, though that assumption may not hold. The classifier was reported to diagnose cytomegalovirus status with high specificity and sensitivity in both the original and validation cohorts. A later analysis found that TCR association rates varied across HLA loci, with DRB1 alleles showing the most associated TCRs and HLA-C alleles the fewest. The only immune exposure information available for the cohort was CMV serostatus. While some public TCRs were present in many individuals, most TCR sequences turned up only very rarely across donors. According to a later genetic analysis, donors in an Asian-associated ancestry cluster had fewer N-insertions in productive TCRs than the approximately 700-donor mean.

Libraries were constructed by the immunoSEQ multiplex PCR assay. For the multiplex PCR, a mixture combining 60 forward primers for TCR Vbeta segments and 13 reverse primers for TCR Jbeta segments was used. Amplification of the CDR3 region of rearranged TCR beta genes was performed with a multiplex PCR assay on genomic DNA. On the Illumina HiSeq System, the amplified TCR beta libraries were sequenced as 87-base-pair reads. Turning to the authors' computational methods: Across the 600 to 700 repertoires, a later analysis counted tens of millions of unique TCR beta chains, around 11 million of which were shared by at least two donors. Raw reads were error-corrected and collapsed into unique sequences by a nearest-neighbor algorithm in which closely related sequences were merged to remove PCR and sequencing errors. Alignment of CDR3 sequences to IMGT reference sequences was used to assign V, D and J gene segments. For a sequence to be retained, a match of at least six nucleotides to both a V gene segment and a J gene segment was required. Rearrangements were classified as productive when the CDR3 lacked stop codons and remained in frame with V and J, and all other rearrangements were classified as non-productive. CDR3 was defined by IMGT convention, running from the second conserved V-encoded cysteine to the conserved J-encoded phenylalanine. The earlier analysis of 587 of the donors excluded any sequence lacking an unambiguous match to a single V gene segment. An earlier analysis of about 600 of the donors called V segments functional above 56.7% productive rearrangements and segregating when the between-donor standard deviation exceeded 5%. To diagnose cytomegalovirus status from the catalog of TCR beta chain sequences, a statistical classification framework was built. A later analysis assigned V and J genes by comparing TCR nucleotide sequences with IMGT/GENE-DB human TR gene sequences. A later analysis assigned CDR3 sequences and most-parsimonious VDJ recombination scenarios with the TCRdist pipeline. In a later analysis, each TCR beta chain was defined by its CDR3 amino acid sequence together with its V-gene family, and reads lacking a unique V-gene family were excluded. A later analysis removed 500 to 650 highly shared, low-generation-probability nucleotide sequences to deal with suspected cross-contamination and a sequencing artifact. In a later analysis, a clonal expansion index was calculated for each public chain from normalized within-repertoire ranks of inferred template counts. In a later analysis, generation probabilities were computed with a VDJ recombination model fitted to out-of-frame rearrangements, and the resulting probabilities were checked against IGoR. In a later analysis, TCR-TCR, TCR-HLA and TCR-CMV co-occurrence was scored with hypergeometric tests, and a repertoire-size bias correction was applied to TCR pairs. In a later analysis, false discovery rates were estimated by permuting HLA or CMV assignments 20 times. In a later analysis, co-occurring TCRs were grouped using DBSCAN, and TCRdist sequence similarity was added for clustering within HLA-allele-positive subsets. Co-occurrence clustering excluded repertoires with fewer than 30,000 or more than 120,000 public chains, plus five with anomalous nucleotide sharing. TCRdb took over this immuneACCESS table, retaining in-frame rearrangements with V and J assigned. Such tables are incomplete; in checked studies, under half of the missing clones stem from an unresolved V gene, and the remainder is unexplained. V and J calls and clone size come straight from that table; D and trimming were deduced from the DNA. In this sample the table shows around 83,000 clones, more than 70% of which occur a single time. The biggest ten clones account for 4% to 5.5% of the sample.

As concerns this clone: The specificity of this receptor is unknown. No base quality information exists; no much larger clone differs at one position.

CDR1 and CDR2 were assigned from the germline V gene as KGHSH and LQKENI. Its CDR3 holds 15 amino acids, cysteine through phenylalanine. Here the CDR3 DNA is all that survives: 45 bases in frame from base 1. Relative to germline, V is 0 bases shorter and J is 2 bases shorter, with 10 bases between their ends. In total, 600 or so healthy bone marrow donors made up the cohort. At the time of sampling, all cohort members were nominally healthy, though unrecorded immune exposures were likely present. The donor tested CMV seropositive and was one of the 289 seropositive cohort members. Each donor provided a peripheral blood sample, and peripheral blood mononuclear cells were used for TCR beta sequencing. The Qiagen DNeasy Blood Extraction Kit was used to extract genomic DNA from the blood cell samples.

The TCR comes from a male donor in good health and CMV-seropositive. The V and J segments used are TRBV18 and TRBJ2-5; no confident D gene assignment can be made. Sequenced material: PBMCs. The CDR3 corresponds to CASSPPPGRQETQYF. The nucleotides read TGTGCCAGCTCACCACCGCCAGGAAGGCAAGAGACCCAGTACTTC.